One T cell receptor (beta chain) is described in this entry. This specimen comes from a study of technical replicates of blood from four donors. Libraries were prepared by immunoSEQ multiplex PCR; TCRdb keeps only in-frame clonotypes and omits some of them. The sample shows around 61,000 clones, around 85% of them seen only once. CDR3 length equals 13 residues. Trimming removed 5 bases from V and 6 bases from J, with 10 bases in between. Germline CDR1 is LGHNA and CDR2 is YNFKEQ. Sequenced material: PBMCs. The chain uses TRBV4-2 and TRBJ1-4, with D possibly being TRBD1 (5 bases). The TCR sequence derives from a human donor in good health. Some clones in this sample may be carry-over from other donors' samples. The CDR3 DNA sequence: TGTGCCAGCAGCTCGGGGGGTGATGAAAAACTGTTTTTT. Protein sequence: CASSSGGDEKLFF.